This is a list of T cell receptor beta chains from one sample in a study of regulatory dendritic cells for organ transplantation. This table comes from immunoSEQ multiplex PCR, and its TCRdb copy is limited to in-frame clones, with some not included. Of some 11,000 clones in the sample, more than 75% were seen once. No antigens are known for them. Sequenced sample: naive CD8+ T cells from blood cultured with regulatory dendritic cells. These receptors all come from a human donor in good health. Both conserved end residues are part of each CDR3. A D gene is named only where the DNA matches it firmly. Not every row has a clone size; where given, it reads once, few, many or a size class.

j_gene	d_gene	v_gene	abundance	CDR3aa	CDR3nt
TRBJ2-7	NA	TRBV5-4	NA	CASSLEKGLSYEQYF	TGTGCCAGCAGCTTGGAGAAGGGACTCTCCTACGAGCAGTACTTC
TRBJ1-5	NA	TRBV25-1	few	CASSEYLTNQPQHF	TGTGCCAGCAGTGAATACCTTACAAATCAGCCCCAGCATTTT
TRBJ2-7	NA	TRBV10-3	NA	CAISVDSSYEQYF	TGTGCCATCAGTGTCGACAGTTCCTACGAGCAGTACTTC
TRBJ1-1	TRBD1	TRBV4-3	NA	CASSSNRGTEAFF	TGCGCCAGCAGCTCCAACAGGGGGACTGAAGCTTTCTTT
TRBJ1-1	NA	TRBV28	NA	CASTLERSTEAFF	TGTGCCAGCACCTTGGAGCGAAGCACTGAAGCTTTCTTT
TRBJ2-7	TRBD1	TRBV12-5	NA	CASGPGDRSTYEQYF	TGTGCTAGTGGTCCCGGGGACAGGAGTACCTACGAGCAGTACTTC
TRBJ1-2	TRBD1	TRBV13	NA	CASSPTGTGTMGYTF	TGTGCCAGCAGCCCCACCGGGACAGGGACAATGGGCTACACCTTC
TRBJ2-3	TRBD2	TRBV4-1	NA	CASSQSGGAGDTQYF	TGCGCCAGCAGCCAGAGCGGGGGGGCGGGAGATACGCAGTATTTT
TRBJ1-5	NA	TRBV9	few	CASSAEGPNQPQHF	TGTGCCAGCAGCGCGGAGGGGCCCAATCAGCCCCAGCATTTT
TRBJ2-7	TRBD2	TRBV5-1	NA	CASSFGAGATYEQYF	TGCGCCAGCAGCTTTGGAGCGGGGGCAACCTACGAGCAGTACTTC
TRBJ2-7	TRBD1	TRBV4-3	NA	CASSQDVGTGTYEQYF	TGCGCCAGCAGCCAAGATGTGGGGACAGGAACCTACGAGCAGTACTTC
TRBJ2-1	TRBD1	TRBV7-9	NA	CASYSDRDEQFF	TGTGCCAGTTACTCGGACAGGGATGAGCAGTTCTTC
TRBJ2-3	TRBD2	TRBV14	NA	CASSPLLSGGITDTQYF	TGTGCCAGCAGTCCCCTCTTAAGCGGGGGGATCACAGATACGCAGTATTTT
TRBJ2-7	NA	TRBV1	NA	CTSSQWGGDFSYEQYF	TGCACCAGCAGCCAATGGGGAGGGGACTTCTCCTACGAGCAGTACTTC
TRBJ2-6	NA	TRBV7-2	NA	CASSSVSSGANVLTF	TGTGCCAGCAGCTCTGTTTCCTCTGGGGCCAACGTCCTGACTTTC
TRBJ1-2	NA	TRBV5-7	once	CASSFNRTYYGYTF	TGTGCCAGCAGCTTTAACAGGACGTACTATGGCTACACCTTC
TRBJ2-7	NA	TRBV9	NA	CASSVGAGLTYEQYF	TGTGCCAGCAGCGTAGGCGCGGGGCTTACGTACGAGCAGTACTTC
TRBJ2-1	NA	TRBV27	NA	CASGLSSEEQFF	TGTGCCAGCGGGCTCTCCAGTGAGGAGCAGTTCTTC
TRBJ2-2	TRBD2	TRBV15	NA	CATSSSLAGRNTGELFF	TGTGCCACCAGCAGCTCACTAGCGGGGAGGAACACCGGGGAGCTGTTTTTT
TRBJ1-5	NA	TRBV4-1	NA	CASSPTEGSNQPQHF	TGCGCCAGCAGCCCGACGGAGGGTAGCAATCAGCCCCAGCATTTT
TRBJ2-5	NA	TRBV7-9	NA	CASSSLYQETQYF	TGTGCCAGCAGCAGCCTGTACCAAGAGACCCAGTACTTC
TRBJ1-6	TRBD1	TRBV5-4	NA	CASSAGTGGSPLHF	TGTGCCAGCAGCGCAGGGACAGGGGGTTCACCCCTCCACTTT
TRBJ1-2	NA	TRBV6-5	NA	CATEGGYGYTF	TGTGCCACCGAAGGGGGCTATGGCTACACCTTC
TRBJ2-7	NA	TRBV7-9	NA	CASSLSMGAYEQYF	TGTGCCAGCAGCTTATCGATGGGGGCTTACGAGCAGTACTTC
TRBJ1-1	NA	TRBV27	NA	CASSLSSPGVGTEAFF	TGTGCCAGCAGTTTATCAAGTCCGGGAGTAGGGACTGAAGCTTTCTTT
TRBJ1-5	NA	TRBV5-5	NA	CASSQDQGRNQPQHF	TGTGCCAGCAGCCAAGATCAGGGTAGGAATCAGCCCCAGCATTTT
TRBJ1-5	TRBD1	TRBV7-6	NA	CASSLGDSYNQPQHF	TGTGCCAGCAGCTTAGGGGACAGCTACAATCAGCCCCAGCATTTT
TRBJ2-3	NA	TRBV23-1	NA	CASPSAWATDTQYF	TGCGCCAGCCCTAGCGCGTGGGCGACAGATACGCAGTATTTT
TRBJ1-1	TRBD1	TRBV12-5	NA	CASGSSDRAEAFF	TGTGCTAGTGGTTCCTCGGACAGGGCAGAAGCTTTCTTT
TRBJ2-1	NA	TRBV19	once	CASRIGSFNEQFF	TGTGCCAGTAGAATAGGCAGTTTTAATGAGCAGTTCTTC
TRBJ2-2	NA	TRBV29-1	NA	CSVVDSRGTGELFF	TGCAGCGTTGTCGATAGCCGGGGAACCGGGGAGCTGTTTTTT
TRBJ2-1	TRBD2	TRBV6-5	NA	CASSYFSGVDNEQFF	TGTGCCAGCAGTTACTTCAGCGGGGTCGACAATGAGCAGTTCTTC
TRBJ2-5	TRBD2	TRBV7-9	NA	CASRGVAGYQETQYF	TGTGCCAGCCGGGGGGTAGCGGGGTACCAAGAGACCCAGTACTTC
TRBJ2-1	NA	TRBV5-1	NA	CASSPGTGKYNEQFF	TGCGCCAGCAGCCCGGGGACTGGCAAGTACAATGAGCAGTTCTTC
TRBJ2-7	TRBD2	TRBV2	NA	CASIRTSGYSYEQYF	TGTGCCAGCATTCGGACTAGCGGGTACTCCTACGAGCAGTACTTC
TRBJ1-3	NA	TRBV13	NA	CASSLGAPLSGNTIYF	TGTGCCAGCAGCTTAGGGGCTCCCCTCTCTGGAAACACCATATATTTT
TRBJ2-1	TRBD1	TRBV15	NA	CATSRDGDRGQYNEQFF	TGTGCCACCAGCAGAGATGGGGACAGGGGTCAGTACAATGAGCAGTTCTTC
TRBJ2-7	NA	TRBV5-1	NA	CASTLEGTAPYEQYF	TGCGCCAGCACCTTGGAGGGGACAGCGCCCTACGAGCAGTACTTC
TRBJ2-1	NA	TRBV27	NA	CASTPSGGSYNEQFF	TGTGCCAGCACGCCGTCCGGGGGTTCCTACAATGAGCAGTTCTTC
TRBJ2-3	TRBD2	TRBV2	NA	CASTITQRGAETAQYF	TGTGCCAGCACCATAACTCAGCGGGGGGCGGAGACGGCGCAGTATTTT
TRBJ2-3	TRBD1	TRBV6-1	NA	CASLPPGTGADTQYF	TGTGCCAGCCTCCCCCCCGGGACAGGGGCAGATACGCAGTATTTT
TRBJ1-2	NA	TRBV5-5	NA	CASSLGVIVGREGYTF	TGTGCCAGCAGCTTGGGGGTAATCGTCGGGAGAGAGGGCTACACCTTC
TRBJ1-1	NA	TRBV7-2	NA	CASRAPGNTEAFF	TGTGCCAGCAGGGCCCCAGGGAACACTGAAGCTTTCTTT
TRBJ2-7	NA	TRBV4-1	medium-sized	CASSHRQDSYEQYF	TGCGCCAGCAGCCATAGACAGGACTCCTACGAGCAGTACTTC
TRBJ2-5	TRBD2	TRBV18	NA	CASSPYTSGEETQYF	TGTGCCAGCTCGCCTTACACTAGCGGGGAAGAGACCCAGTACTTC
TRBJ2-4	NA	TRBV27	once	CASSSWAAKNIQYF	TGTGCCAGCAGTTCGTGGGCGGCCAAAAACATTCAGTACTTC
TRBJ2-3	NA	TRBV7-9	NA	CASSAPNRNSDTQYF	TGTGCCAGCAGCGCACCTAACAGGAACTCAGATACGCAGTATTTT
TRBJ2-7	NA	TRBV7-9	NA	CASSTDRDYEQYF	TGTGCCAGCAGCACTGACAGAGATTACGAGCAGTACTTC
TRBJ1-1	NA	TRBV7-9	NA	CASSLGTTLGTEAFF	TGTGCCAGCAGCTTGGGGACAACGTTAGGCACTGAAGCTTTCTTT
TRBJ1-5	NA	TRBV19	NA	CASMRGWGQPQHF	TGTGCCAGTATGAGGGGGTGGGGTCAGCCCCAGCATTTT
TRBJ2-5	TRBD2	TRBV5-1	NA	CASSRAGAVQETQYF	TGCGCCAGCAGCCGGGCGGGAGCGGTTCAAGAGACCCAGTACTTC
TRBJ2-3	NA	TRBV19	NA	CASRLGGTDTQYF	TGTGCCAGTAGGCTCGGGGGAACAGATACGCAGTATTTT
TRBJ2-2	NA	TRBV19	NA	CASILGQPGDTGELFF	TGTGCCAGTATTCTTGGACAACCTGGGGACACCGGGGAGCTGTTTTTT